This T cell receptor (beta chain) was retrieved from a study of blood T cell repertoires in COVID-19. Whole-study context: Specimens from acute and convalescent COVID-19 originated in the United States, Italy and Spain. The cDNA or gDNA used as material had been derived from T cells, B-cell-depleted T cells, or PBMCs.

Method: immunoSEQ multiplex PCR; TCRdb's copy keeps in-frame clones and lacks some. The profile shows some 220,000 clones, roughly 85% of them singletons. Trimming took off 0 bases at V and 6 bases at J, with 14 bases between the two ends. There are 15 residues in the CDR3. Germline V gene data show CDR1 as LGHDT and CDR2 as YNNKEL (reference sequence). Recruited during active infection, patients (from Seattle) were subsequently followed longitudinally. The chain couples TRBV3-1 (or the pseudogene TRBV3-2) to TRBJ1-2, with D tentatively TRBD1 (6 bases). The specimen was peripheral blood. The receptor's source is a man aged 50-60 years with COVID-19, enrolled during active disease. CDR3 protein: CASSQDVRGWDGYTF. CDR3 sequence (DNA): TGTGCCAGCAGCCAAGATGTCAGGGGTTGGGATGGCTACACCTTC.